This note documents a single T cell receptor beta chain sequence. TCRdb reprocessed the RT-PCR reads via MiXCR and lists one record per CDR3 protein. The sample lists more than 850,000 distinct CDR3 sequences; roughly 18% were seen once. V shed 0 bases, J shed 6 bases, and the junction held 2 bases outside the gene matches. Germline values: CDR1 MNHNY, CDR2 SVGAGI (reference sequence). CDR3 length: 13 amino acids. These data come from a study of patients and donors after allogeneic stem cell transplantation. The V gene is TRBV6-6, the J gene TRBJ2-7; 7 bases line up with TRBD1. Input material: blood, either unsorted or a sorted T cell fraction (not recorded which). This receptor was taken from a human donor who was either an allogeneic HSCT recipient or a stem cell or donor lymphocyte infusion donor (not recorded which). It is not recorded whose cells these are; they may come from a transplant donor. The CDR3 sequence: CASSYSTGTEQYF. The CDR3, as DNA: TGTGCCAGCAGTTACTCGACAGGGACCGAGCAGTACTTC.